These 10 T cell receptor beta chains originate from one sample sequenced in a study of control samples from healthy donors and cancer patients. Clones were sequenced by immunoSEQ multiplex PCR, and TCRdb holds only the in-frame ones, with some missing. The sample records approximately 35,000 clones, 93% being singletons. Material: PBMCs. These receptors originate from a man aged 40-50 years with colorectal cancer.

The CDR3 reads CASRRTGQGGEQYF. The CDR3 DNA follows: TGTGCCAGCAGGCGGACCGGACAGGGGGGCGAGCAGTACTTC. This chain links TRBV27 with TRBJ2-7, with 10 positions matching TRBD1. CDR1 and CDR2 from the germline V gene are MNHEY and SMNVEV (reference sequence). The CDR3 totals 14 residues. V lost 6 bases, J lost 6 bases, and 8 bases stayed unmatched.

The chain is built from TRBV7-9 and TRBJ1-4; D is perhaps TRBD1 (5 bases). This CDR3 spans 14 amino acids. CDR1 is SEHNR, CDR2 FQNEAQ, per germline (reference sequence). V was clipped by 7 bases and J by 8 bases, with 17 bases between them. The CDR3 sequence: CASTLGGSGEKLFF. For the CDR3, the DNA is TGTGCCAGCACCCTTGGGGGGTCGGGAGAAAAACTGTTTTTT.

The chain has TRBV7-6 and TRBJ2-6; 7 positions match TRBD1. Looked up from germline, CDR1 is SGHVS and CDR2 is FNYEAQ. V shed 5 bases and J 4 bases; nucleotides not matched to a gene: 8. CDR3 length: 16 residues. This CDR3 reads CASSLTGVNGANVLTF. As DNA, the CDR3 is TGTGCCAGCAGCCTTACAGGGGTGAACGGGGCCAACGTCCTGACTTTC.

V and J are TRBV6-5 and TRBJ1-1; D is uncertain. Germline lookup yields CDR1 MNHEY and CDR2 SVGAGI. The CDR3 has 14 residues. V was shortened by 2 bases and J by 6 bases, with 13 bases between the two germline ends. The CDR3 here is CASSYGAMTAEAFF. In nucleotides, the CDR3 is TGTGCCAGCAGTTACGGTGCCATGACGGCTGAAGCTTTCTTT.

This chain joins TRBV3-1 (or the pseudogene TRBV3-2) and TRBJ1-4, with 7 nucleotides matching TRBD1. The CDR3 has 16 amino acids. Germline V gene data show CDR1 as LGHDT and CDR2 as YNNKEL (reference sequence). V was pared by 4 bases and J by 3 bases, with 8 bases of the junction left unmatched. The CDR3 DNA is TGTGCCAGCAGCCCCGGGGGCGGGACAGCTAATGAAAAACTGTTTTTT. Protein product: CASSPGGGTANEKLFF.

This sequence joins TRBV5-1 and TRBJ1-1; 10 bases fit TRBD1. V lost 8 bases and J lost 4; bases outside the gene matches: 8. From germline, CDR1 is SGHRS and CDR2 YFSETQ. The CDR3 contains 14 residues. Written as DNA, the CDR3 is TGCGCCAGTGGGACAGGGGACTTGGCCACTGAAGCTTTCTTT. Translating gives CASGTGDLATEAFF.

The gene calls are TRBV2 and TRBJ2-3; 7 nucleotides match TRBD1. The CDR3 sequence is 15 residues long. Germline V gene lookup returns CDR1 SNHLY and CDR2 FYNNEI. Trimming took 7 bases from V and 1 from J; bases not matched to a gene: 8. CDR3: CASTRQGLGTDTQYF. CDR3 nucleotide sequence: TGTGCCAGCACACGACAGGGCTTGGGCACAGATACGCAGTATTTT.

The chain combines TRBV3-1 (or the pseudogene TRBV3-2) with TRBJ2-7, with 8 bases lining up with TRBD1. This CDR3 has 17 residues. Germline V gives CDR1 LGHDT, CDR2 YNNKEL (reference sequence). Trimming took 3 bases from V and 3 from J; bases not matched to a gene: 13. The chain's CDR3 is CASSHSIFGRGHYEQYF. DNA for the CDR3: TGTGCCAGCAGCCACTCGATATTTGGCAGGGGGCACTACGAGCAGTACTTC.

V is TRBV6-5 and J is TRBJ1-3; weak D call: TRBD1 (5 bases). The V gene lost 8 bases and the J gene lost 0 bases, with 14 bases spanning the gap. Germline V gene sequence: CDR1 MNHEY, CDR2 SVGAGI. The length of the CDR3 is 15 residues. The CDR3, as DNA: TGTGCCAGCGCGGCCGCAGGGAACTCTGGAAACACCATATATTTT. Translating it yields CASAAAGNSGNTIYF.

J is TRBJ1-1 and V is TRBV30, with 7 bases lining up with TRBD1. The CDR3 is made up of 13 amino acids. Per germline, CDR1 GTSNPN and CDR2 SVGIG (reference sequence). J was trimmed by 4 bases and V by 5 bases; bases with no gene match: 7. CDR3 residues: CAWRQGVFTEAFF. CDR3 nucleotide sequence: TGTGCCTGGCGACAGGGAGTTTTCACTGAAGCTTTCTTT.